This TCR beta chain appears in the sequencing data of a study of cytomegalovirus exposure and HLA in healthy donors (dated by TCRdb to about 2017). For context, the study as a whole: According to an earlier analysis of 550 to 750 of the donors, about 170 million T cells yielded some 110 million unique TCR beta sequences and approximately 280 Gb of sequence data. Roughly 300 gigabases of sequencing data and 78 million or so unique TCR sequences were included in an early release covering several hundred HLA-typed donors. The genetic ancestry cluster associated with self-reported Caucasian donors included about four fifths of the roughly 380 genotyped donors. The study aimed to test whether cataloging public T cell receptors could reveal signatures of past pathogen exposure. The study profiled the T cell repertoires of approximately 700 subjects by immunosequencing and related them to cytomegalovirus serostatus. In addition to the first cohort of 666 subjects, a separate validation cohort of 130 or so different subjects was used. To predict cytomegalovirus infection status, the study brought together high-throughput TCR immunosequencing, statistical association of individual TCRs with disease status, and machine learning. In a later analysis, previously published TCR beta repertoires from some 640 donors were re-analyzed and high-resolution HLA genotyping was added so that TCR occurrence patterns could be studied. Rather than using new phenotypic data, the later analysis identified candidate immune exposures from TCR beta sequences and from how often those sequences occurred across donors. An earlier analysis of some 600 of the donors applied high-throughput TCR beta sequencing to assess whether each TCR beta V gene segment acted as functional or pseudogenic. Donor age, sex, ethnicity and CMV serostatus were collected together with the repertoire data. A later genetic analysis took genome-wide SNP genotypes for about three fifths of the 666 donors and used that subset as a discovery cohort. All discovery cohort repertoires had been generated using a single sequencing platform. Class I and class II HLA loci were covered by the typing at four-digit resolution. Typing coverage differed by locus: A, B, C, DRB1 and DQB1 were typed in roughly 620-630 donors, DQA1 in 522, DPA1 in nearly 610, and DPB1 in around 440. Roughly 5 DR-DQ haplotypes were handled as single units for association and clustering, since linkage in the cohort was strong. Among some 410 genotyped donors of the cohort, an average of roughly 230,000 unique TCR beta nucleotide sequences was sequenced per donor, of which 15% to 20% were non-productive.

The germline V gene gives CDR1 as SGHTA and CDR2 as FQGNSA. The CDR3, from cysteine to phenylalanine, totals 15 residues. The read is trimmed to its CDR3 DNA, 45 bases read in frame from base 1. The V end gives up 1 base and the J end 8 bases, leaving 5 bases in the junction not matched to a gene. In the case of this clone: Its antigen specificity is not known. No quality values exist for individual bases; no much larger clone is one base distant.

Libraries were built with the immunoSEQ multiplex PCR assay. For the multiplex PCR, a mixture combining 60 forward primers for TCR Vbeta segments and 13 reverse primers for TCR Jbeta segments was used. A multiplex PCR assay on genomic DNA amplified the CDR3 region of rearranged TCR beta genes. On the Illumina HiSeq System, the amplified TCR beta libraries were sequenced as 87-base-pair reads. As for the authors' bioinformatics: Across the 700 or so repertoires, a later analysis counted 80 million or so unique TCR beta chains, approximately 10 million of which were shared by at least two donors. A nearest-neighbor algorithm error-corrected the raw reads and collapsed the reads into unique sequences, merging closely related sequences to remove PCR and sequencing errors. V, D and J gene segments were assigned by aligning CDR3 sequences to IMGT reference sequences. For a sequence to be retained, at least a six-nucleotide match to both a V gene segment and a J gene segment was required. Rearrangements were classified as productive when the CDR3 lacked stop codons and remained in frame with V and J, and all other rearrangements were classified as non-productive. CDR3 was defined according to IMGT convention as the region running from the second conserved V-encoded cysteine to the conserved J-encoded phenylalanine. The earlier analysis of roughly 590 of the donors excluded sequences that lacked an unambiguous match to a single V gene segment. An earlier analysis of several hundred of the donors classified V segments as functional when productive rearrangements were above 56.7% and as segregating when the standard deviation between donors was above 5%. A statistical classification framework was built to diagnose cytomegalovirus status from the catalog of TCR beta chain sequences. V and J gene assignment, in a later analysis, came from comparing TCR nucleotide sequences with IMGT/GENE-DB human TR gene sequences. A later analysis assigned CDR3 sequences and most-parsimonious VDJ recombination scenarios with the TCRdist pipeline. In a later analysis, each TCR beta chain was defined by its CDR3 amino acid sequence together with its V-gene family, and reads without a unique V-gene family were excluded. In a later analysis, around 650 highly shared, low-generation-probability nucleotide sequences were removed to address suspected cross-contamination and a sequencing artifact. In a later analysis, a clonal expansion index for each public chain was calculated from normalized within-repertoire ranks of inferred template counts. Generation probabilities in a later analysis came from a VDJ recombination model fitted to out-of-frame rearrangements, and those results were checked against IGoR. A later analysis scored TCR-TCR, TCR-HLA and TCR-CMV co-occurrence with hypergeometric tests, applying a repertoire-size bias correction to TCR pairs. False discovery rates were estimated in a later analysis by permuting HLA or CMV assignments 20 times. A later analysis grouped co-occurring TCRs with DBSCAN, adding TCRdist sequence similarity when clustering within HLA-allele-positive subsets. Repertoires with fewer than 30,000 or more than 120,000 public chains were left out of co-occurrence clustering, as were about five repertoires with anomalous nucleotide sharing. TCRdb obtained this table from immuneACCESS and retained in-frame rearrangements with V and J assigned. These tables miss some clones; where compared with another copy, unresolved V genes account for less than half of the shortfall, and the remainder is unexplained. V and J calls and clone size follow that table, whereas D and trimming were derived from the DNA. The sample data list some 150,000 clones, and roughly four fifths of these were observed just once. The top ten constitute 7% of the sample.

The cohort was made up of 666 healthy bone marrow donors. All cohort members were sampled while nominally healthy, although unrecorded immune exposures were likely present. The donor was CMV seronegative and belonged to the group of 352 seronegative cohort members. A peripheral blood sample was collected from each donor, and TCR beta sequencing was performed on peripheral blood mononuclear cells. The Qiagen DNeasy Blood Extraction Kit was used to extract genomic DNA from the blood cell samples. What the authors observed across the whole study: A total of 150 or so TCR beta chains were listed by the study as associated with cytomegalovirus. The presence/absence analyses assumed that sequencing depth was roughly uniform across donors, and that assumption may not be true. Because counts were too low, roughly 18 rarely observed V segments, including chromosome 9 orphons, were left out of the earlier analysis of some 640 of the donors. Specific HLA alleles were associated with 18,000 or so TCR beta sequences at a false discovery rate of 0.05 in a later analysis. Because HLA typing was unavailable for some donors at each locus, only the typed subset was used in association tests. Most CMV-associated TCR beta chains appeared to be HLA-restricted in a later analysis, and the HLA associations seemed to be driven largely by CMV exposure. A later analysis reported that several top co-occurrence clusters appeared linked to parvovirus B19, influenza, CMV and Epstein-Barr virus. Some IMGT-functional V segments, including TRBV6-2 and TRBV6-3, could not be distinguished by the 87-base-pair reads and were therefore excluded. In a later analysis, HLA-associated TCR beta chains showed more clonal expansion and lower generation probabilities than non-associated chains that were equally common. The cohort was sequenced for TCR beta chains only, and without alpha or paired-chain data the features that could be detected were limited. According to a later genetic analysis, donors in an Asian-associated ancestry cluster had fewer N-insertions in productive TCRs than the approximately 710-donor mean. A later genetic analysis associated a missense DCLRE1C variant with V-gene and J-gene trimming of TCR beta chains, and an independent cohort replicated the association. A few of the identified cytomegalovirus-associated TCR beta chains were confirmed in vitro to be specific for cytomegalovirus antigens. A further reported finding was that TCR beta sequences accurately predicted the HLA-A and HLA-B alleles for most subjects in the first cohort. Cytomegalovirus status was reported to be diagnosed by the classifier with high specificity and sensitivity in both the original and validation cohorts. In a later analysis, the rate of TCR association differed among HLA loci, with DRB1 alleles having the most associated TCRs and HLA-C alleles having the fewest. The only immune exposure information available for the cohort was CMV serostatus. Linkage disequilibrium might explain the correlated functional status among segregating V segments, but an unknown experimental factor could not be ruled out. Assigning TCR associations to individual alleles was difficult when HLA alleles, especially DR and DQ, strongly co-occurred. A cluster of highly shared sequence variants was judged likely to be a technical artifact of the sequencing pipeline. It was suggested by the authors that the approach could potentially be generalized to other disease states and immunological phenotypes. Broadly in line with IMGT annotations, most TCR beta V segments showed up in productive rearrangements about 87% or about 30% of the time in an earlier analysis of approximately 600 of the donors. Across donors, most TCR sequences were observed very rarely, whereas some public TCRs were present in many individuals.

The receptor's source is a man aged 25 to 40 in good health and CMV-seronegative. The sequenced sample was PBMCs. The V gene is TRBV7-2 and the J gene is TRBJ1-6; 7 bases in between match TRBD1. The DNA sequence is as follows: TGTGCCAGCAGCTTAGAATACAGGGGTGATTCACCCCTCCACTTT. This encodes CASSLEYRGDSPLHF.